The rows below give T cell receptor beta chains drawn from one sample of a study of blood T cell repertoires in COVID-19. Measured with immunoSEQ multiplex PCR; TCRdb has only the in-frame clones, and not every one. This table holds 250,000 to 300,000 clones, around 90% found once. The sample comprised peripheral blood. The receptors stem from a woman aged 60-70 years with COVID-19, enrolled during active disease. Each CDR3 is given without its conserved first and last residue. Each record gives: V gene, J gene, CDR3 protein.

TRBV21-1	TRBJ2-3	ASSKAAGQDFTDTQY
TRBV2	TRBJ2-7	ASSAGTSGSYEQY
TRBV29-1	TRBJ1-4	SVGQGEKLF
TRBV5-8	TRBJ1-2	ASSLRTGGYGYT
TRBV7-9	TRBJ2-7	ASSRSGGTPTGEQY
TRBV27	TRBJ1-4	ASSLSRDRVEKLF
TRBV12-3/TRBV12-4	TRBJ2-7	ASSLVAEQY
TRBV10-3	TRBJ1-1	AISDRSGLSWGSTEAF
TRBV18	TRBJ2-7	ASSPLAGLTYEQY
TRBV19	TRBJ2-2	ASSIGGTANTGELF
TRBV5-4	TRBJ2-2	ASSPRGTSRTGELF
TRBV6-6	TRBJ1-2	ASSYRVGANYGYT
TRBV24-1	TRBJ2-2	ATSDPGTENTGELF
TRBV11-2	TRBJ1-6	ASRGASGRALH
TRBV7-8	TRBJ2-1	ASSLRTSGRAYNEQF
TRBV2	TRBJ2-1	ASKSGRASREQF
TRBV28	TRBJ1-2	ASSSPRGQGYT
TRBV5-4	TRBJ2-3	ASSLTGGVTDTQY
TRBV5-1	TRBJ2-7	ASSLLSRGQYSYEQY
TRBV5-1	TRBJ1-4	ASSLGGSNEKLF
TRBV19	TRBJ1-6	ASSRTGRDSPLH
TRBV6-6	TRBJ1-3	ASSSQGQGNTIY
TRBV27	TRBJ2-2	ASSPSSGTGNTGELF
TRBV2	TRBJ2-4	ASTFTGLIQY
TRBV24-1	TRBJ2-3	ATSDSLAGDQDTQY
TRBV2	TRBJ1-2	ASVGERTIDGYT
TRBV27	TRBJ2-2	ASSLSRLAAYTGELF
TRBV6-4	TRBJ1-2	ASSDSNRGTNYGYT